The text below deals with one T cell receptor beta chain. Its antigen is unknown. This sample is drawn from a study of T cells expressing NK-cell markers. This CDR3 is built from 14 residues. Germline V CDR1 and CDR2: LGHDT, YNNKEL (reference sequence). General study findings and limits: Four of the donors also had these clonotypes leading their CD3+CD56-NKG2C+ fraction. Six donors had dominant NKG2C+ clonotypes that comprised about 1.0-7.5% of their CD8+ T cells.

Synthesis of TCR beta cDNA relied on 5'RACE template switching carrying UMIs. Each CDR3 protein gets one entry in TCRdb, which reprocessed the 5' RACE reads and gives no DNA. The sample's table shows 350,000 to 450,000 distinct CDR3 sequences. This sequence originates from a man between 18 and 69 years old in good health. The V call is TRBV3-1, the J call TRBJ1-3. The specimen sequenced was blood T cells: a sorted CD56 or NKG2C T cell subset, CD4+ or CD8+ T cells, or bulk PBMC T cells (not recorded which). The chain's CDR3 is CASSQALARDTIYF.